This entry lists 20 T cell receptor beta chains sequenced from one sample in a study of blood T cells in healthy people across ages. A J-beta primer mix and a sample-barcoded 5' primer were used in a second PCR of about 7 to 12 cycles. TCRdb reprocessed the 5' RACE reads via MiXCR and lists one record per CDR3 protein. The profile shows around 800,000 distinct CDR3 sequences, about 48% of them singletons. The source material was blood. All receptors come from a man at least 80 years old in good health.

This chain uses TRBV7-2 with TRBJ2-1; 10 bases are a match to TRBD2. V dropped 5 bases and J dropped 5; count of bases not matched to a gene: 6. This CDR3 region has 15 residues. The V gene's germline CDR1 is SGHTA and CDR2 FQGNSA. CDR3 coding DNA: TGTGCCAGCAGCCTAAGCGGGAGGGCCCACAATGAGCAGTTCTTC. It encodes CASSLSGRAHNEQFF. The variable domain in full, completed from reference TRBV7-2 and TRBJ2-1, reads GAGVSQSPSNKVTEKGKDVELRCDPISGHTALYWYRQSLGQGLEFLIYFQGNSAPDKSGLPSDRFSAERTGGSVSTLTIQRTQQEDSAVYLCASSLSGRAHNEQFFGPGTRLTVL.

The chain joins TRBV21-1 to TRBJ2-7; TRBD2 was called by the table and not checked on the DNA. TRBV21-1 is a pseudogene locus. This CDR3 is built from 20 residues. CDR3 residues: CASSKALRLLLAGGEYEQYF. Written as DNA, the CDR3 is TGTGCCAGCAGCAAGGCGCTCCGGCTACTCCTAGCGGGAGGGGAGTACGAGCAGTACTTC.

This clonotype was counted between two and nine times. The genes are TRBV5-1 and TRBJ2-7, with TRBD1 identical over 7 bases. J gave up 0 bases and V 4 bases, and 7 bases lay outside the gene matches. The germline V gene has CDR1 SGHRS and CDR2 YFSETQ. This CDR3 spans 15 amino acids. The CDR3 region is CASSPGQRDSYEQYF. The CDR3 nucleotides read TGCGCCAGCAGCCCGGGACAGCGAGACTCCTACGAGCAGTACTTC.

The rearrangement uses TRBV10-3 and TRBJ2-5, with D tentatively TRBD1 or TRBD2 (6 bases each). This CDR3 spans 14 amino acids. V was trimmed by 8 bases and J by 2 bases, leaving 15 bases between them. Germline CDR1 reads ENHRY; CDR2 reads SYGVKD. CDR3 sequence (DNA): TGTGCCATCGGGGGGCTGGGGACGCAAGAGACCCAGTACTTC. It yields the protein CAIGGLGTQETQYF.

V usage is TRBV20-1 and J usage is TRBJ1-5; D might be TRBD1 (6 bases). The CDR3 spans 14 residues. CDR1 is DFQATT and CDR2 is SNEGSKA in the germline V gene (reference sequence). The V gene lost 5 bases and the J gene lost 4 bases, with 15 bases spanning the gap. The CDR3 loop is CSAEGGGANQPQHF. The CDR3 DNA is TGCAGTGCTGAGGGGGGAGGGGCAAATCAGCCCCAGCATTTT.

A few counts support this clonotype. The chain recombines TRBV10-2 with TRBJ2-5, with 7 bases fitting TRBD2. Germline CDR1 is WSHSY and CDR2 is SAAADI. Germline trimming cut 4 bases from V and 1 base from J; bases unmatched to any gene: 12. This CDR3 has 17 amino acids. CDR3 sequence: CASSVWRETTGQETQYF. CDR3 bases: TGCGCCAGCAGTGTTTGGCGGGAGACGACCGGCCAAGAGACCCAGTACTTC.

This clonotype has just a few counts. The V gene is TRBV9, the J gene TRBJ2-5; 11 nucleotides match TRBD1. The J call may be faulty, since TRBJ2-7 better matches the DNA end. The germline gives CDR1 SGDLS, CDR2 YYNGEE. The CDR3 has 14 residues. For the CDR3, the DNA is TGTGCCAGCAATCTGGGACAGGGGGGCGACGAGCAGTACTTC. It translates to CASNLGQGGDEQYF.

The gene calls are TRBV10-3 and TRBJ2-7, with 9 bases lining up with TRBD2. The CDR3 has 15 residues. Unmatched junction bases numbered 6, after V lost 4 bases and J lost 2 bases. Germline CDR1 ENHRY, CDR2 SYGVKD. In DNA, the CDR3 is TGTGCCATCAGTGGGTCGACTAGCGGCACCTACGAGCAGTACTTC. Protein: CAISGSTSGTYEQYF.

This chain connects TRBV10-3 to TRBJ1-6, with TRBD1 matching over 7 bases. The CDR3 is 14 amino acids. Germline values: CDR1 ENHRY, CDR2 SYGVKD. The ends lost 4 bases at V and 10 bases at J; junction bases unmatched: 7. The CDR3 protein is CAISGGQGGSPLHF. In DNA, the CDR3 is TGTGCCATCAGTGGAGGGCAGGGGGGCTCACCCCTCCACTTT.

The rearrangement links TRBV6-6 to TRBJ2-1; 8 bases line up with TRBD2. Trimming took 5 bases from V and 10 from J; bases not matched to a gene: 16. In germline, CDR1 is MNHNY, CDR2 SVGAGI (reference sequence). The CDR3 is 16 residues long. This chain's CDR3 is CASSHGLASKGWEQFF. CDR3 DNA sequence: TGTGCCAGCAGTCACGGACTAGCCAGTAAGGGATGGGAGCAGTTCTTC.

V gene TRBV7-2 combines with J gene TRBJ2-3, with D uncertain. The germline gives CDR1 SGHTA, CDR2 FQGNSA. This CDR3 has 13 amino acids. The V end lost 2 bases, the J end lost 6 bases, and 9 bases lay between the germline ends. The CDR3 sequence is CASSLIPRDTQYF. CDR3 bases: TGTGCCAGCAGCTTAATCCCACGGGATACGCAGTATTTT.

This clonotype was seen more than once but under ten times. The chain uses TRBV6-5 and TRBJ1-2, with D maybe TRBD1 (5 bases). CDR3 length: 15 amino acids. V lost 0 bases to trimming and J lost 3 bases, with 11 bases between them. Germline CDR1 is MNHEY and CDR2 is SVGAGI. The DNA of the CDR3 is TGTGCCAGCAGTTACTCAGCAGGGAAGCACTATGGCTACACCTTC. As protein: CASSYSAGKHYGYTF.

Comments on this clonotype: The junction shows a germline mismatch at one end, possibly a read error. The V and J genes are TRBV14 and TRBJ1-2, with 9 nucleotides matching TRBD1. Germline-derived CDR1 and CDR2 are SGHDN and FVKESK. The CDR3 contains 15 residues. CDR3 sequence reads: CAGSQAGTGPSGYTF. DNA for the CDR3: TGTGCCGGCAGCCAGGCCGGGACAGGGCCAAGTGGCTACACCTTC.

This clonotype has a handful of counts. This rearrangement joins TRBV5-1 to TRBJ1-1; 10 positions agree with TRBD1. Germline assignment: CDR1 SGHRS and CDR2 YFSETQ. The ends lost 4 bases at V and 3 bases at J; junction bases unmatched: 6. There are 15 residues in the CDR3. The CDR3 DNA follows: TGCGCCAGCAGCCCGAGACAGGGGGCCCACACTGAAGCTTTCTTT. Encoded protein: CASSPRQGAHTEAFF.

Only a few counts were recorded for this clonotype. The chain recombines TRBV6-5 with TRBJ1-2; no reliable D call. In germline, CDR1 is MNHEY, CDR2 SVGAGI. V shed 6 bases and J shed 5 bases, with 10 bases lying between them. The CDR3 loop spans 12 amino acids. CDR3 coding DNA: TGTGCCAGCAGAGGGAAGGATTATGGCTACACCTTC. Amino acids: CASRGKDYGYTF.

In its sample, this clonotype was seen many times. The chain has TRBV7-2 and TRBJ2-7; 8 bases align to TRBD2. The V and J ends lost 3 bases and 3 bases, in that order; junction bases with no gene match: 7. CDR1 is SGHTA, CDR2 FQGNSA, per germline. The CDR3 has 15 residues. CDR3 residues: CASSFGGTRIYEQYF. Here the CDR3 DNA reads TGTGCCAGCAGCTTTGGCGGGACTAGAATCTACGAGCAGTACTTC.

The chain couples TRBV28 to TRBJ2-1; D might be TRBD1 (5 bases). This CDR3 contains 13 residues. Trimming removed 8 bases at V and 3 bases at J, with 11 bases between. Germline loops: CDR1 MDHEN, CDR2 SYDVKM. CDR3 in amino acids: CASHEDSYNEQFF. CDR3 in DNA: TGTGCCAGCCATGAAGACAGCTACAATGAGCAGTTCTTC.

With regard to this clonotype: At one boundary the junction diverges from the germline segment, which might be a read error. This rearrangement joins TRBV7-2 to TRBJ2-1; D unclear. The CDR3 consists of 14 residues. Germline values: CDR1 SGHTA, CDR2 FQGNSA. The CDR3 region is CASTLSAPQNERFF. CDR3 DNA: TGTGCCAGCACCTTGTCGGCTCCTCAAAATGAGCGGTTCTTC.

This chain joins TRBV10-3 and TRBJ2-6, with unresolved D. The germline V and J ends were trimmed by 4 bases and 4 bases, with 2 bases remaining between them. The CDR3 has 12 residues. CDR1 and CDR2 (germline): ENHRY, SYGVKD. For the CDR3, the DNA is TGTGCCATCAGTGCCGGGGCCAACGTCCTGACTTTC. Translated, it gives CAISAGANVLTF.

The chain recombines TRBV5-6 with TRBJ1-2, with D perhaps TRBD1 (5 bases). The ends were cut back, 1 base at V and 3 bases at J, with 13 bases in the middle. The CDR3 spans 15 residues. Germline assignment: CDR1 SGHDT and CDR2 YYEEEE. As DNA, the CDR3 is TGTGCCAGCAGCTTGATCAGGGAGAAGGACTATGGCTACACCTTC. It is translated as CASSLIREKDYGYTF.